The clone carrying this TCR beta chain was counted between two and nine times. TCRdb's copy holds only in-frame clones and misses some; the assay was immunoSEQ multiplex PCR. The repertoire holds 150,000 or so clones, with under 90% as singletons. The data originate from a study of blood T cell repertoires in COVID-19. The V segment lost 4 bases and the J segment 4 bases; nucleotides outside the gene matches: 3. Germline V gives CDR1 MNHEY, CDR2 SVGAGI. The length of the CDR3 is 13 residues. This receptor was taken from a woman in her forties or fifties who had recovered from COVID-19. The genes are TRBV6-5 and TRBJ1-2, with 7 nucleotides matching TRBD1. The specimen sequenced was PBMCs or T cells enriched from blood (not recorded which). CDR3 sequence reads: CASSFQGVYGYTF. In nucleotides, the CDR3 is TGTGCCAGCAGTTTTCAGGGGGTCTATGGCTACACCTTC.